The present TCR beta chain was sequenced within a study of vaccination and CD4 T cells after COVID-19. Turning to the study itself: In the control cultures, a CEFX pool, an HIV-1 Nef pool, or no peptide was supplied.

Treatment: approximately 10-day PBMC culture with coronavirus spike peptide pools or control peptides (ViraFEST assay). Of note for this clonotype: Its antigen is unknown.

With the Oncomine TCR Beta short-read assay, DNA from cultured CD4+ T cells was sequenced. TCRdb called the PCR reads again in MiXCR, with one record for every CDR3 protein. The top ten clones hold approximately 3.7% of a sample with tens of thousands of distinct CDR3 sequences, about 66% of them seen once. With 3 bases removed from V and 4 bases from J, the gap between germline ends came to 13 bases. This CDR3 is 16 amino acids long. The receptor's source is a human donor who had recovered from COVID-19. The sequenced sample was CD4+ T cells from blood, cultured in vitro. The V and J genes are TRBV12-3 or TRBV12-4 and TRBJ2-6; D uncertain. CDR3 sequence: CASSLVKPGGANVLTF. Written as DNA, the CDR3 is TGTGCCAGCAGTTTGGTAAAGCCCGGGGGGGCCAACGTCCTGACTTTC.